These T cell receptor beta chains were read from a single sample in a study of Graves' ophthalmopathy and Graves' hyperthyroidism. TCRdb re-analysed the multiplex PCR reads in MiXCR, keeping a single row per CDR3 protein. The sample lists more than 150,000 distinct CDR3 sequences; approximately 38% were seen once. Sequenced input: peripheral blood. Source of these receptors: a middle-aged woman with Graves' ophthalmopathy. Both conserved end residues are part of each CDR3. Each record gives: V gene, clone size, J gene, CDR3 protein. Clone size appears in some rows only: once, few, many, or a class for an expanded clone.

TRBV7-9	many	TRBJ1-6	CASTFLEGSSPLHF
TRBV6-2/TRBV6-3	many	TRBJ1-1	CASSPRWTGRNTEAFF
TRBV6-1	.	TRBJ2-7	CASRVDYGVYEQYF
TRBV20-1	.	TRBJ2-5	CSANSGQETQYF
TRBV13	.	TRBJ2-5	CASSPPSGRGEETQYF
TRBV30	many	TRBJ1-1	CAVQRAGSAFF
TRBV6-8	.	TRBJ2-7	CTTPGYEQYF
TRBV12-3/TRBV12-4	many	TRBJ1-3	CASDPFGGNTIYF
TRBV25-1	many	TRBJ2-7	CASSDRAGAPAYEQYF
TRBV6-2/TRBV6-3	few	TRBJ1-3	CASSYRRKGDSGNTIYF
TRBV6-5	many	TRBJ1-2	CASSTGTGKYGYTF
TRBV6-2/TRBV6-3	many	TRBJ2-5	CASSYSRHGGETQYF
TRBV14	.	TRBJ2-5	CASSQDPGGASETQYF
TRBV3-1	many	TRBJ1-1	CASSQDGAGAGNTEAFF
TRBV6-2/TRBV6-3	many	TRBJ1-1	CASSTSAGGNTEAFF
TRBV6-1	.	TRBJ1-2	CASRPSGDGGYTF
TRBV7-9	many	TRBJ2-7	CASSSVGEQYF
TRBV7-2	.	TRBJ2-7	CASSLAVAGGREQYF
TRBV7-2	.	TRBJ1-1	CASSLAGLTMNTEAFF
TRBV2	.	TRBJ2-2	CASKGWADNTGELFF
TRBV18	few	TRBJ1-1	CASSDYRQRGTEAFF
TRBV20-1	many	TRBJ2-3	CSGRDAGGTDTQYF
TRBV5-5	.	TRBJ1-5	CASSWNVGNQPQHF
TRBV30	.	TRBJ2-5	CAWSGSRGKETQYF
TRBV12-3/TRBV12-4	many	TRBJ1-1	CASRTGRDTEAFF
TRBV28	.	TRBJ1-6	CASSRDRVVLPLHF
TRBV6-2/TRBV6-3	many	TRBJ2-2	CASTDPPGELFF
TRBV6-1	.	TRBJ2-5	CASTSLGQRMETQYF
TRBV6-5	many	TRBJ1-1	CASRPGQGSMNTEAFF
TRBV6-1	.	TRBJ1-1	CASIRNGGANTEAFF
TRBV6-1	.	TRBJ2-4	CASRPTVLVGNIQYF
TRBV28	many	TRBJ1-3	CASSLQTGHSGNTIYF
TRBV28	many	TRBJ1-1	CASSPLEGWVTEAFF
TRBV12-3/TRBV12-4	few	TRBJ2-5	CASLTLDREETQYF
TRBV27	once	TRBJ2-7	CASSFAHRYYEQYF
TRBV29-1	many	TRBJ1-3	CSVWDPGNTIYF
TRBV6-5	few	TRBJ2-5	CASSYSEYQETQYF
TRBV3-1	few	TRBJ2-4	CASSQRPGLAKNIQYF
TRBV27	.	TRBJ1-5	CASSEDNDSNQPQHF
TRBV6-5	.	TRBJ2-5	CASSYSNSEETQYF
TRBV5-1	.	TRBJ1-2	CASSHSDSQHGYTF
TRBV6-1	.	TRBJ2-5	CASSGSRGRETQYF
TRBV6-1	many	TRBJ1-4	CASRGLQGMNEKLFF
TRBV12-3/TRBV12-4	many	TRBJ1-1	CASSPTGGHFEAFF
TRBV7-2	many	TRBJ2-7	CASTSTGPWDYEQYF
TRBV28	.	TRBJ1-1	CASSPGRGFSEAFF
TRBV20-1	many	TRBJ2-7	CSLPGLAGHRGSYEQYF
TRBV6-5	many	TRBJ1-1	CASSAWGSSNTEAFF
TRBV5-1	many	TRBJ2-5	CASSLAGPRQETQYF
TRBV6-2/TRBV6-3	many	TRBJ1-1	CASSQGVNTEAFF
TRBV4-1	many	TRBJ1-2	CASSRTGYGYTF